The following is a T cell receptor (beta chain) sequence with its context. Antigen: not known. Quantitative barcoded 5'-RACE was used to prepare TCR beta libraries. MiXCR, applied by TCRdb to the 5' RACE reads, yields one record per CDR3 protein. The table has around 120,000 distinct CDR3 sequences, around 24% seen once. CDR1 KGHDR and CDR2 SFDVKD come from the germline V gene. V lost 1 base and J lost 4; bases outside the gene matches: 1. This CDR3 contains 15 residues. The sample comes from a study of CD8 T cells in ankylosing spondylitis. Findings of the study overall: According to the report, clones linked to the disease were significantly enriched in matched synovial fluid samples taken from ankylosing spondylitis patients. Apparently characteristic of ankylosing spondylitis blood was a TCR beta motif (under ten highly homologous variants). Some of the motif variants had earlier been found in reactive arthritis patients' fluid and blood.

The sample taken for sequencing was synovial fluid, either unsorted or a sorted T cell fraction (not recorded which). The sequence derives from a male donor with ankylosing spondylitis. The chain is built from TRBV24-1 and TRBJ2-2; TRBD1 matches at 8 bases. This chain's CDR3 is CATSDFGQGTGELFF. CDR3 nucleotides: TGTGCCACCAGTGATTTTGGACAGGGCACCGGGGAGCTGTTTTTT.